Listed here is a single T cell receptor beta chain. The method was immunoSEQ multiplex PCR; TCRdb's version includes in-frame clones alone and lacks a portion of them. The repertoire includes about 400,000 clones, about 86% of them detected once, and 10% sits in the top ten. These data originate in a study of blood T cell repertoires in COVID-19. Across roughly 25 US areas, participants ranged in age from roughly 18 to 95 years. The CDR3 consists of 16 residues. The junction had 7 bases not matched to a gene; V was cut back by 5 bases and J by 4 bases. Germline assignment: CDR1 MDHEN and CDR2 SYDVKM. V is TRBV28 and J is TRBJ1-6, with 8 positions matching TRBD1. This TCR was sampled from a woman aged 45-59 years who had recovered from COVID-19. Sequenced: PBMCs or T cells enriched from blood (not recorded which). CDR3 in amino acids: CASSPRTGQYNSPLHF. CDR3 bases: TGTGCCAGCAGTCCCCGGACAGGGCAGTATAATTCACCCCTCCACTTT.